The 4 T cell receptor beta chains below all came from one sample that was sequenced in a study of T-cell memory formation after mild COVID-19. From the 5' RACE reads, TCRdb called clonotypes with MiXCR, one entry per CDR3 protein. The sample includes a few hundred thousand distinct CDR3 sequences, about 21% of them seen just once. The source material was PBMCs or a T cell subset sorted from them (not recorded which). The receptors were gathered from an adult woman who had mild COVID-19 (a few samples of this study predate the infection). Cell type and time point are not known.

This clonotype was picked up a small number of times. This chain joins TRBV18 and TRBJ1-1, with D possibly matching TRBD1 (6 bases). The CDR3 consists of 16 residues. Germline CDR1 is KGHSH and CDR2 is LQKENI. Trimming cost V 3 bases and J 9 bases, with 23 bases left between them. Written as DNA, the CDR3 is TGTGCCAGCTCACCTGGGAGGGGGAAAGATTCCGTGAAAGCTTTCTTT. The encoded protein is CASSPGRGKDSVKAFF. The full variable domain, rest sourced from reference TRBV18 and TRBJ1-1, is NAGVMQNPRHLVRRRGQEARLRCSPMKGHSHVYWYRQLPEEGLKFMVYLQKENIIDESGMPKERFSAEFPKEGPSILRIQQVVRGDSAAYFCASSPGRGKDSVKAFFGQGTRLTVV.

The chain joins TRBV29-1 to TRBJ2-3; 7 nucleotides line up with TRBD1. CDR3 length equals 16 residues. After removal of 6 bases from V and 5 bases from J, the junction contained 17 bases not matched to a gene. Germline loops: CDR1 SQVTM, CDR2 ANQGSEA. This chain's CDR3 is CSVTRYRDRAKDTQYF. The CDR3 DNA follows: TGCAGCGTCACCCGATACCGGGACAGAGCCAAAGATACGCAGTATTTT.

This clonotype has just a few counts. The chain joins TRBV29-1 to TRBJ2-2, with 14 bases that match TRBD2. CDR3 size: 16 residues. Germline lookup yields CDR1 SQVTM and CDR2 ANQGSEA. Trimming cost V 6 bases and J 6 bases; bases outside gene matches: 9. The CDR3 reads CSVARLAGGHPGELFF. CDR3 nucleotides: TGCAGCGTAGCCCGACTAGCGGGGGGGCATCCCGGGGAGCTGTTTTTT.

This CDR3 reads CASSQRQRSADTQYF. The CDR3 DNA reads as TGCGCCAGCAGCCAAAGACAGCGTTCCGCAGATACGCAGTATTTT. This chain links TRBV4-1 with TRBJ2-3; D might be TRBD1 (5 bases). The V gene lost 2 bases and the J gene lost 4 bases, with 13 bases spanning the gap. Germline V gene lookup returns CDR1 MGHRA and CDR2 YSYEKL. This CDR3 is built from 15 residues.